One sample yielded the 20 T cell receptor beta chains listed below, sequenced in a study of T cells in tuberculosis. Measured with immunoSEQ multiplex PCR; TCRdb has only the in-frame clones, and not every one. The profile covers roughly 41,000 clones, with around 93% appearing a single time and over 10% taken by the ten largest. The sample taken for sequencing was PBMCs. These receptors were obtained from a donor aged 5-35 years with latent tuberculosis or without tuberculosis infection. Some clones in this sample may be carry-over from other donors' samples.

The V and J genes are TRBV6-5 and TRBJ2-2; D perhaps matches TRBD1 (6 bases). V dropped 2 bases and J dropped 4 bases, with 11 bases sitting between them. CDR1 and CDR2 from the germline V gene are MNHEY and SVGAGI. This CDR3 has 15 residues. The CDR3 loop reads CASSYRTESTGELFF. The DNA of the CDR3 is TGTGCCAGCAGTTACCGGACAGAAAGCACCGGGGAGCTGTTTTTT.

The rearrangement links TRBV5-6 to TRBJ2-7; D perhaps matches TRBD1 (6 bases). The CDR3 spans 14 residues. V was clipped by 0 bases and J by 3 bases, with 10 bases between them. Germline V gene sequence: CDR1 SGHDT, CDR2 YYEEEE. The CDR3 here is CASSLEGTLYEQYF. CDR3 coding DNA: TGTGCCAGCAGCTTGGAAGGGACACTCTACGAGCAGTACTTC. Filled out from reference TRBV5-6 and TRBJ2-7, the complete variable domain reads DAGVTQSPTHLIKTRGQQVTLRCSPKSGHDTVSWYQQALGQGPQFIFQYYEEEERQRGNFPDRFSGHQFPNYSSELNVNALLLGDSALYLCASSLEGTLYEQYFGPGTRLTVT.

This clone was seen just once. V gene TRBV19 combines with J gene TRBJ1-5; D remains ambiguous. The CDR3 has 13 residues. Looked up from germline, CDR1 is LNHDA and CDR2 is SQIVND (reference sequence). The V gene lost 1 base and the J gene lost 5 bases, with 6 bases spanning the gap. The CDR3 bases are TGTGCCAGTAGTATAGTTATAGATCAGCCCCAGCATTTT. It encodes CASSIVIDQPQHF.

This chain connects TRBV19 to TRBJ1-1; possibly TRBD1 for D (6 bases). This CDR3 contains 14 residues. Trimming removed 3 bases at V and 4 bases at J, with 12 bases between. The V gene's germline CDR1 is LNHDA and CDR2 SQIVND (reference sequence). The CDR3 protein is CASSMWDTGTEAFF. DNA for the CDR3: TGTGCCAGTAGTATGTGGGACACGGGCACTGAAGCTTTCTTT.

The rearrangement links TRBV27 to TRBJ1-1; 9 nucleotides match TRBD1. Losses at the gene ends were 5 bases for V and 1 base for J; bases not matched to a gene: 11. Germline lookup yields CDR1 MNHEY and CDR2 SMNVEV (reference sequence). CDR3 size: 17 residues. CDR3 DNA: TGTGCCAGCAGTCCTCGAGCAGGGACAGGGACGAACACTGAAGCTTTCTTT. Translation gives CASSPRAGTGTNTEAFF.

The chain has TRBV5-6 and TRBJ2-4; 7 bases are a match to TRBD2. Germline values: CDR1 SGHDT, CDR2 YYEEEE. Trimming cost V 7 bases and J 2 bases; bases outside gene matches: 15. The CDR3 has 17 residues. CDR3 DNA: TGTGCCAGCGGAACATTGGGAGGGCGTCCAACCAAAAACATTCAGTACTTC. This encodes CASGTLGGRPTKNIQYF.

CDR3 DNA: TGTGCTAGTGGTTTGGGGAGACAGGGAAGGGCTGAGCAGTTCTTC. Its protein product is CASGLGRQGRAEQFF. The chain links TRBV12-5 to TRBJ2-1; 7 nucleotides match TRBD1. The CDR3 is 15 residues long. The ends lost 1 base at V and 9 bases at J; junction bases unmatched: 9. The germline V gene has CDR1 LGHNT and CDR2 FRNRAP.

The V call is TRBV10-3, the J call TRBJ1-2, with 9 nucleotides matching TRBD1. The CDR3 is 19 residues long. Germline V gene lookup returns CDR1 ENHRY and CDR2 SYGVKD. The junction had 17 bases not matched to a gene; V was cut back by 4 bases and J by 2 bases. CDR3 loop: CAISGLGTGRERGNYGYTF. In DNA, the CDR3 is TGTGCCATCAGTGGCCTGGGGACAGGGAGGGAACGCGGGAACTATGGCTACACCTTC.

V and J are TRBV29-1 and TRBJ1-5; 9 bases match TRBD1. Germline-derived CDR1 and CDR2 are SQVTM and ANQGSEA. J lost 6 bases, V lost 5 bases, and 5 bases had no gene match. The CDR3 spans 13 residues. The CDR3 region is CSVTGGGGQPQHF. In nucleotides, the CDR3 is TGCAGCGTTACAGGGGGCGGAGGTCAGCCCCAGCATTTT.

DNA for the CDR3: TGTGCCATCAGGGGACAAGAGAACACCGGGGAGCTGTTTTTT. Translated: CAIRGQENTGELFF. The V gene is TRBV10-3, the J gene TRBJ2-2; D is perhaps TRBD1 (6 bases). The CDR3 has 14 amino acids. V lost 6 bases and J 1 base, leaving 9 bases between the germline ends. Per the germline V gene, CDR1 is ENHRY and CDR2 is SYGVKD.

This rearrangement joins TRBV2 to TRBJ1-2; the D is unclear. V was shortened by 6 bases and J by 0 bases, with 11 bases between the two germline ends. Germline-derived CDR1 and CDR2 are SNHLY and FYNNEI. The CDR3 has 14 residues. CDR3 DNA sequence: TGTGCCAGCAGGGCGGCCTTGACTAACTATGGCTACACCTTC. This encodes CASRAALTNYGYTF.

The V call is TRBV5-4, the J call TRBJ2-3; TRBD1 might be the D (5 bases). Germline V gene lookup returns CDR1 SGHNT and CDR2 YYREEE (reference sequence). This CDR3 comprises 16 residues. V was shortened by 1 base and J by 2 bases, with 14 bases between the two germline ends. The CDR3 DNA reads TGTGCCAGCAGCTTGTTGAGACAGAGAGACACAGATACGCAGTATTTT. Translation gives CASSLLRQRDTDTQYF.

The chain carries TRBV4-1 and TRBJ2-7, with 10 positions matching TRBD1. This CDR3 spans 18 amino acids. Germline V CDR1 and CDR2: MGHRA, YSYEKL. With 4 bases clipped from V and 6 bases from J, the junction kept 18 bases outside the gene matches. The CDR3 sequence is CASSPRQGAGEGRGEQYV. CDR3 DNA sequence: TGCGCCAGCAGCCCTCGACAGGGGGCGGGCGAGGGTCGGGGCGAGCAGTACGTC.

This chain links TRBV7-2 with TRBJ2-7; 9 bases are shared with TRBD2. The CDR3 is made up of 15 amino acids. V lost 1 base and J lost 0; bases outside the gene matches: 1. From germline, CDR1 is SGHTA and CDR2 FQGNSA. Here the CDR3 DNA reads TGTGCCAGCAGCTTAGGCGGGGGGGCCTCCTACGAGCAGTACTTC. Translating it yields CASSLGGGASYEQYF.

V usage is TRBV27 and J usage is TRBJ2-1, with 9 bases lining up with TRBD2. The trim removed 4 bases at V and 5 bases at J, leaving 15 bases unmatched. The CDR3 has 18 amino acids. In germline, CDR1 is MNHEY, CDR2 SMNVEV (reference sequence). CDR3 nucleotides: TGTGCCAGCAGTTCCGTCTACCTCGGGACTAGCACCGACAATGAGCAGTTCTTC. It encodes CASSSVYLGTSTDNEQFF.

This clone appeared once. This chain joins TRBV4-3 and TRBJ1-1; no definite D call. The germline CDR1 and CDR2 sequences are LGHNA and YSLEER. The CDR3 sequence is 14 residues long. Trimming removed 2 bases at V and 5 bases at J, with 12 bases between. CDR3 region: CASSQPNPQTEAFF. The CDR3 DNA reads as TGCGCCAGCAGCCAACCGAACCCCCAGACTGAAGCTTTCTTT.

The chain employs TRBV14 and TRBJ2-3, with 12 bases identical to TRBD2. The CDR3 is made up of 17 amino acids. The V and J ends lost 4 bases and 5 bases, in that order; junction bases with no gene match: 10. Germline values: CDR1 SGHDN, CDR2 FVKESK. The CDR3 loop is CASSLRPSGGAGDTQYF. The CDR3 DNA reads TGTGCCAGCAGCCTCCGCCCTAGCGGGGGGGCGGGAGATACGCAGTATTTT. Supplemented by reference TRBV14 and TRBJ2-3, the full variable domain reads EAGVTQFPSHSVIEKGQTVTLRCDPISGHDNLYWYRRVMGKEIKFLLHFVKESKQDESGMPNNRFLAERTGGTYSTLKVQPAELEDSGVYFCASSLRPSGGAGDTQYFGPGTRLTVL.

In nucleotides, the CDR3 is TGTGCCAGCAGTGAACTAGCGGGGCCCTACGAGCAGTACTTC. Amino acids: CASSELAGPYEQYF. This sequence joins TRBV28 and TRBJ2-7; 10 bases agree with TRBD2. Germline V gene sequence: CDR1 MDHEN, CDR2 SYDVKM. J gave up 2 bases and V 5 bases, and 3 bases lay outside the gene matches. The CDR3 has 14 amino acids.

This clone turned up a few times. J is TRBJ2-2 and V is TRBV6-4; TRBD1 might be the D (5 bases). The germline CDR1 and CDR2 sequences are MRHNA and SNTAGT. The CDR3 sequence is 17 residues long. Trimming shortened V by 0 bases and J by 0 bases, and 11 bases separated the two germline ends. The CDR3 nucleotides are TGTGCCAGCAGTGACTCTACCGACAGTTCGAACACCGGGGAGCTGTTTTTT. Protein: CASSDSTDSSNTGELFF.

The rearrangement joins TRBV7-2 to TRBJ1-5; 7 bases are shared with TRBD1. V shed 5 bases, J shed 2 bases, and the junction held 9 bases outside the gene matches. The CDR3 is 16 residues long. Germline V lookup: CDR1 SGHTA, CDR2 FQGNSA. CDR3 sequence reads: CASSDRVMGGNQPQHF. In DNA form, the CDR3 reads TGTGCCAGCAGCGACAGGGTAATGGGGGGCAATCAGCCCCAGCATTTT.